This T cell receptor beta chain came from a study of PD-L1 blockade in urothelial cancer. Across the whole study: Blood samples contained a median about 150,000 T cells.

Method: immunoSEQ multiplex PCR; TCRdb's copy keeps in-frame clones and lacks some. The top ten hold approximately 0.89% of the sample, which has 75,000 to 95,000 clones, 80% to 95% seen once. Sample time point: peripheral blood 6 weeks after treatment start. The study enrolled patients with locally advanced or metastatic urothelial carcinoma. The CDR3 loop spans 16 amino acids. With 5 bases clipped from V and 0 bases from J, the junction kept 10 bases outside the gene matches. Germline V gives CDR1 SEHNR, CDR2 FQNEAQ (reference sequence). J is TRBJ2-7 and V is TRBV7-9; 7 bases agree with TRBD1. This TCR was sampled from a woman over 75 with urothelial cancer. This specimen consisted of PBMCs, obtained around atezolizumab (anti-PD-L1) treatment. The CDR3 DNA reads as TGTGCCAGCAGCCTCCTGCTGACAGGGAACTCCTACGAGCAGTACTTC. It encodes CASSLLLTGNSYEQYF.